These 25 T cell receptor beta chains were all obtained from the same sample, sequenced in a study of tumor and adjacent non-tumor tissue in lung cancer. A modified ARM-PCR protocol with three rounds of nested PCR amplified TCRbeta. MiXCR was run by TCRdb on the multiplex PCR reads, yielding one entry per CDR3 protein. The data hold 60,000 to 85,000 distinct CDR3 sequences, with roughly 80% observed a single time. No cell sorting was done before RNA was extracted from the tissue. The sample comprised lung tumor tissue. The receptors shown here come from a woman aged 50 to 60 with non-small cell lung cancer.

As concerns this clonotype: No conserved phenylalanine or tryptophan is present at the end of the CDR3, so a read error is the likely explanation. V gene TRBV2 combines with J gene TRBJ2-1; 13 bases map to TRBD2. The germline gives CDR1 SNHLY, CDR2 FYNNEI. The CDR3 spans 15 residues. V dropped 1 base and J dropped 9; count of bases not matched to a gene: 3. The CDR3 loop reads CASSEGTSGGIEQFV. In DNA, the CDR3 is TGTGCCAGCAGTGAAGGGACTAGCGGGGGAATTGAGCAGTTCGTC.

About this clonotype itself: One junction end disagrees with the germline gene, perhaps due to a read error. V gene TRBV10-3 combines with J gene TRBJ2-7; weak D call: TRBD2 (5 bases). CDR1 is ENHRY and CDR2 is SYGVKD in the germline V gene. The CDR3 has 14 residues. The CDR3 nucleotides are TGTGACATCATGGCAGTGGGAGACTCCTACGTGCAGTACTTC. Translation gives CDIMAVGDSYVQYF.

A remark on this clonotype: One junction end does not reproduce the germline sequence, and a read error may be involved. The rearrangement links TRBV4-1 to TRBJ2-5; 14 nucleotides match TRBD2. This CDR3 has 23 amino acids. Germline V gene sequence: CDR1 MGHRA, CDR2 YSYEKL. Here the CDR3 reads CASSQERLGAGLAGVIREETQYF. The CDR3 coding sequence is TGTGCCAGCAGCCAAGAAAGACTTGGAGCGGGACTAGCGGGAGTAATCCGTGAAGAGACCCAGTACTTC.

The count of this clonotype is one. Relative to the germline gene, one junction end is altered; a read error may explain this. This chain's CDR3 is CASSSLAGAGEADTRYF. The DNA for the CDR3 is TGTGCGAGCAGTTCGCTAGCGGGAGCGGGTGAGGCAGATACGCGGTATTTT. The chain is built from TRBV11-2 and TRBJ2-3, with 10 bases lining up with TRBD2. Germline CDR1 reads SGHAT; CDR2 reads FQNNGV. CDR3 size: 17 residues.

The chain employs TRBV20-1 and TRBJ2-6; 7 nucleotides match TRBD2. Trimming cost V 2 bases and J 6 bases; bases outside gene matches: 4. The CDR3 contains 14 residues. The germline V gene has CDR1 DFQATT and CDR2 SNEGSKA (reference sequence). CDR3 sequence: CSARPGGEANVLTF. The CDR3 DNA is TGCAGTGCTAGACCGGGGGGTGAGGCCAACGTCCTGACTTTC.

V and J are TRBV18 and TRBJ2-3, with no clear D. The CDR3 has 12 amino acids. Trimming stripped 6 bases from V and 0 bases from J, with 4 bases between. CDR1 is KGHSH and CDR2 is LQKENI in the germline V gene. The CDR3 sequence: CASSGSTDTQYF. The CDR3 bases are TGTGCCAGCTCCGGAAGCACAGATACGCAGTATTTT.

Points on this clonotype: Germline and junction disagree at one end, which may indicate a read error. The CDR3 region has the DNA TGTACCAGCAGTGACCGAGCGGGAGCGGGGGATGAGCAGTTCTTC. Amino acids: CTSSDRAGAGDEQFF. The chain joins TRBV6-1 to TRBJ2-1, with 8 bases lining up with TRBD2. CDR1 and CDR2 (germline): MNHNS, SASEGT. This CDR3 contains 15 residues.

In the case of this clonotype: One end of the junction varies from germline; a read error may be responsible. The rearrangement links TRBV6-1 to TRBJ1-2; D is uncertain. The CDR3 consists of 13 residues. Germline assignment: CDR1 MNHNS and CDR2 SASEGT. The CDR3 DNA sequence: TGTGTCAGCAGTCCTGGTTATAACTATGGCTACACCTTC. Amino acids: CVSSPGYNYGYTF.

Concerning this clonotype: The missing conserved phenylalanine or tryptophan at the end of this CDR3 makes a read error likely. The rearrangement joins TRBV6-6 to TRBJ2-3; possible D gene TRBD1, 6 bases. The V end lost 5 bases, the J end lost 2 bases, and 11 bases lay between the germline ends. Germline V CDR1 and CDR2: MNHNY, SVGAGI (reference sequence). This CDR3 comprises 14 residues. The CDR3 region has the DNA TGTGCCAGCAGTGACCAGGGACACACAGATACGCAGTATCTC. Protein: CASSDQGHTDTQYL.

On this clonotype itself: Its ends do not fully match the called genes, so a read error is possible. The V gene is TRBV6-5, the J gene TRBJ2-7; no firm D call. The CDR3 length is 11 residues. Germline V gene sequence: CDR1 MNHEY, CDR2 SVGAGI. CDR3 protein: CASSTTYEQCF. Here the CDR3 DNA reads TGTGCCAGCAGTACCACTTACGAGCAATGCTTC.

Remarks on this clonotype: An end of the junction differs from the germline gene, which may be a read error. This chain links TRBV4-1 with TRBJ2-1; D gene ambiguous. Per the germline V gene, CDR1 is MGHRA and CDR2 is YSYEKL. This CDR3 spans 16 amino acids. CDR3 residues: CASSQDPGNSYNELFF. CDR3 DNA sequence: TGTGCCAGCAGCCAAGATCCTGGTAACTCCTACAATGAGCTGTTCTTC.

This chain joins TRBV11-3 and TRBJ2-2, with D maybe TRBD1 (5 bases). Trimming removed 3 bases from V and 10 bases from J, with 18 bases in between. This CDR3 spans 15 amino acids. CDR1 is SGHNT and CDR2 is YENEEA in the germline V gene. In nucleotides, the CDR3 is TGTGCCAGCAGCTTGTCCCTAAGGGGCGATGCGGAGCTGTTTTTT. Translated, it gives CASSLSLRGDAELFF.

In its sample, this clonotype was seen many times. The J gene is TRBJ2-3, the V gene TRBV20-1; no firm D call. V lost 1 base and J 4 bases, leaving 6 bases between the germline ends. The CDR3 runs 12 residues. Germline assignment: CDR1 DFQATT and CDR2 SNEGSKA (reference sequence). The DNA for the CDR3 is TGCAGTGCTAGAGCCCAGCCAGATACGCAGTATTTT. Translation: CSARAQPDTQYF.

Note on this clonotype: The junction differs from germline at one of its ends, possibly a read error. The chain links TRBV28 to TRBJ2-1, with D possibly matching TRBD2 (6 bases). The CDR3 length is 17 residues. Germline V CDR1 and CDR2: MDHEN, SYDVKM. The CDR3 DNA reads as TGTGCCAGCACCCCCTCAGGGACTCCCAACTCCTACGATGAGCAGTTCTTC. Amino acid sequence: CASTPSGTPNSYDEQFF.

Many counts were recorded for this clonotype. This sequence joins TRBV20-1 and TRBJ1-5, with D perhaps TRBD1 (5 bases). Trimming cost V 1 base and J 7 bases, with 11 bases left between them. The CDR3 runs 13 residues. Germline V gene sequence: CDR1 DFQATT, CDR2 SNEGSKA (reference sequence). The CDR3 DNA reads TGCAGTGCTAGAGGGGACGCTGGGCAGCCCCAGCATTTT. This encodes CSARGDAGQPQHF.

Worth noting for this clonotype: Given a much more abundant clone one base away, this may be a read error. The chain employs TRBV29-1 and TRBJ2-1; unclear D gene. CDR3 length equals 11 residues. Germline-derived CDR1 and CDR2 are SQVTM and ANQGSEA. CDR3 coding DNA: TGCAGCGTTGGCAACTCGGATGAGCATTTCTTC. Its protein is CSVGNSDEHFF.

Comments on this clonotype: The junction and the germline gene differ at one end; a read error may be behind it. The chain is built from TRBV6-4 and TRBJ2-1; D not resolved. CDR1 is MRHNA, CDR2 SNTAGT, per germline. This CDR3 is 13 amino acids long. CDR3 nucleotide sequence: TGTGACAGCAGTGTGCAGGAGACAAATGAGCAGTTCTTC. As protein: CDSSVQETNEQFF.

Regarding this clonotype: One end of the junction does not line up with germline, which may come from a read error. V is TRBV6-1 and J is TRBJ2-7, with TRBD2 matching 12 bases. This CDR3 has 15 amino acids. The V gene's germline CDR1 is MNHNS and CDR2 SASEGT. The CDR3 coding sequence is TGTGCCAGCAGTGAGGGACTAGCGGGCTCCCACGAACAGTACTTC. It codes for CASSEGLAGSHEQYF.

Details on this clonotype: Compared with germline, one end of the junction differs, possibly owing to a read error. V gene TRBV5-4 combines with J gene TRBJ1-2; D remains ambiguous. The CDR3 sequence is 11 residues long. The germline CDR1 and CDR2 sequences are SGHNT and YYREEE (reference sequence). The CDR3 reads CASIYNYGYTF. In DNA form, the CDR3 reads TGTGCCAGCATCTACAACTATGGCTATACCTTC.

Regarding this clonotype: As the CDR3 is not closed by the conserved phenylalanine or tryptophan, this likely results from a read error. The chain combines TRBV11-2 with TRBJ2-1; D not certain. Deletions cut 3 bases from V and 7 bases from J, with 13 bases between. The CDR3 runs to 14 residues. CDR1 is SGHAT and CDR2 is FQNNGV in the germline V gene. The CDR3 sequence is CASSFGNADNEQFY. The CDR3 nucleotides read TGTGCCAGCAGCTTTGGCAATGCCGATAATGAGCAGTTCTAC.

In regard to this clonotype: This CDR3 fails to terminate in the conserved phenylalanine or tryptophan, so it likely reflects a read error. The V gene is TRBV6-6, the J gene TRBJ2-3, with D hard to call. V dropped 10 bases and J dropped 5 bases, with 4 bases sitting between them. This CDR3 is 9 amino acids long. Germline V gene data show CDR1 as MNHNY and CDR2 as SVGAGI (reference sequence). The CDR3 bases are TGTGCCATCGGAGATACGCAGTATTCT. This gives the protein CAIGDTQYS.

Note on this clonotype: Its ends do not fully match the called genes, so a read error is possible. The chain is built from TRBV11-2 and TRBJ2-1; 8 nucleotides line up with TRBD1. CDR3 length: 16 amino acids. The germline CDR1 and CDR2 sequences are SGHAT and FQNNGV. In DNA form, the CDR3 reads TGTACCAGCAGCTTGGAATCGGGACAGGAATTCACTGAGCAGTTCTTC. Translating it yields CTSSLESGQEFTEQFF.

Comment on this clonotype: At one boundary the junction diverges from the germline segment, which might be a read error. The chain couples TRBV10-3 to TRBJ2-2; 8 positions match TRBD1. The germline gives CDR1 ENHRY, CDR2 SYGVKD. The length of the CDR3 is 17 residues. The CDR3, as DNA: TGTGCCATCAGATCTATGACAGGGGACAAGAACACCGGGGAGCTGCTTTTT. Translated, it gives CAIRSMTGDKNTGELLF.

V gene TRBV4-1 combines with J gene TRBJ2-3, with D possibly TRBD2 on 5 matching bases. The CDR3 length is 14 residues. V lost 3 bases and J lost 6, with 13 bases in between. Germline V gene data show CDR1 as MGHRA and CDR2 as YSYEKL. CDR3 in amino acids: CASSQRVGADTQYF. Here the CDR3 DNA reads TGCGCCAGCAGCCAGAGGGTGGGTGCTGATACGCAGTATTTT.

The chain links TRBV12-3 or TRBV12-4 to TRBJ2-1; the D is unclear. The CDR3 extends over 14 amino acids. Trimming shortened V by 5 bases and J by 3 bases, and 11 bases separated the two germline ends. The CDR3 protein is CASSTLGFYNEQFF. The CDR3 DNA follows: TGTGCCAGCAGTACCCTAGGTTTCTACAATGAGCAGTTCTTC.